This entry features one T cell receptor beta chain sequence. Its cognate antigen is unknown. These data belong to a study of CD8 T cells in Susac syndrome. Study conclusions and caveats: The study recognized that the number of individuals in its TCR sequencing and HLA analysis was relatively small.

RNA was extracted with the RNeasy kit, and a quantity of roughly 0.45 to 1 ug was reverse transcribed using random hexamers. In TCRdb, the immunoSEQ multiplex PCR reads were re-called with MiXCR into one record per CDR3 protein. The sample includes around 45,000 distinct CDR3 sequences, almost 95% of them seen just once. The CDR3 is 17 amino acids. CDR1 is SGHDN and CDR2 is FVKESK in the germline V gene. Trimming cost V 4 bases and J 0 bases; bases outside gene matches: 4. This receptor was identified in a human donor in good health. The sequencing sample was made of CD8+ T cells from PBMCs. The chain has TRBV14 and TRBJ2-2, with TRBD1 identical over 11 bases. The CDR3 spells CASSPRTGGTNTGELFF. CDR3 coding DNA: TGTGCCAGCAGCCCGCGGACAGGGGGCACGAACACCGGGGAGCTGTTTTTT.